These T cell receptor beta chains were read from a single sample in a study of monozygotic twins with inflammatory bowel disease. TCRdb reprocessed the 5' RACE reads and keeps a single row for each CDR3 protein, giving no DNA. The sample's table shows roughly 100,000 distinct CDR3 sequences. The sequencing sample was made of blood. The source is a human donor with ulcerative colitis or Crohn's disease, or a healthy co-twin of an affected twin (not recorded which). Each CDR3 is given with its conserved first and last residue. Each record gives: clone size, V gene, J gene, CDR3 protein. Not all rows give a size; the values are once, few, many and, for expanded clones, a class.

clone_size: .
v_call: TRBV7-2
j_call: TRBJ2-5
cdr3_aa: CASSHPVLAQYF

clone_size: .
v_call: TRBV5-1
j_call: TRBJ2-3
cdr3_aa: CASSLPTSATDTQYF

clone_size: .
v_call: TRBV3-1
j_call: TRBJ1-6
cdr3_aa: CASSQEDGSSYNSPLHF

clone_size: .
v_call: TRBV23-1
j_call: TRBJ1-5
cdr3_aa: CASSRIGYGVYQPQHF

clone_size: medium-sized
v_call: TRBV7-2
j_call: TRBJ2-7
cdr3_aa: CASSLARSGTPSYEQYF

clone_size: .
v_call: TRBV9
j_call: TRBJ2-3
cdr3_aa: CASSVESDRGPGYGTDTQYF

clone_size: .
v_call: TRBV5-1
j_call: TRBJ2-3
cdr3_aa: CASTTGAGGSTDTQYF

clone_size: .
v_call: TRBV5-4
j_call: TRBJ2-1
cdr3_aa: CASGLTGRNEQFF

clone_size: .
v_call: TRBV10-3
j_call: TRBJ2-7
cdr3_aa: CATRVLAGDEQYF

clone_size: .
v_call: TRBV29-1
j_call: TRBJ1-5
cdr3_aa: CSVEPGDNQPQHF

clone_size: .
v_call: TRBV6-2/TRBV6-3
j_call: TRBJ1-5
cdr3_aa: CASSARRAGLNQPQHF

clone_size: .
v_call: TRBV5-1
j_call: TRBJ2-3
cdr3_aa: CASSLATADTQYF

clone_size: .
v_call: TRBV20-1
j_call: TRBJ2-1
cdr3_aa: CSARVAAGKDYNEQFF

clone_size: .
v_call: TRBV20-1
j_call: TRBJ1-5
cdr3_aa: CSAEVVMSNQPQHF

clone_size: .
v_call: TRBV6-2/TRBV6-3
j_call: TRBJ2-4
cdr3_aa: CASSQLSTGNIQYF

clone_size: .
v_call: TRBV5-4
j_call: TRBJ2-5
cdr3_aa: CASTKTTGGLETQYF

clone_size: .
v_call: TRBV7-2
j_call: TRBJ2-1
cdr3_aa: CASSQHTSGGYNEQFF